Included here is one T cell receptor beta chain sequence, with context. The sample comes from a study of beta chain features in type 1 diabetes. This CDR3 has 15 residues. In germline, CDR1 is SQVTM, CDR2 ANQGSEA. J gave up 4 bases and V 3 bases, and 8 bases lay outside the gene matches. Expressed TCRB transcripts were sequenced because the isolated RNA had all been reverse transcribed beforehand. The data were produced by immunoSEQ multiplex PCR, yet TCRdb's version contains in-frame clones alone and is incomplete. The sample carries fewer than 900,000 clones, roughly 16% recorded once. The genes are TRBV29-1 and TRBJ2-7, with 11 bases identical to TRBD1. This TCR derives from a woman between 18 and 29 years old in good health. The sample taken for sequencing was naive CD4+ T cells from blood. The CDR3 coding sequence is TGCAGCGTTGACTCTACCGGGACAGGGGGATACGAGCAGTACTTC. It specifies CSVDSTGTGGYEQYF.